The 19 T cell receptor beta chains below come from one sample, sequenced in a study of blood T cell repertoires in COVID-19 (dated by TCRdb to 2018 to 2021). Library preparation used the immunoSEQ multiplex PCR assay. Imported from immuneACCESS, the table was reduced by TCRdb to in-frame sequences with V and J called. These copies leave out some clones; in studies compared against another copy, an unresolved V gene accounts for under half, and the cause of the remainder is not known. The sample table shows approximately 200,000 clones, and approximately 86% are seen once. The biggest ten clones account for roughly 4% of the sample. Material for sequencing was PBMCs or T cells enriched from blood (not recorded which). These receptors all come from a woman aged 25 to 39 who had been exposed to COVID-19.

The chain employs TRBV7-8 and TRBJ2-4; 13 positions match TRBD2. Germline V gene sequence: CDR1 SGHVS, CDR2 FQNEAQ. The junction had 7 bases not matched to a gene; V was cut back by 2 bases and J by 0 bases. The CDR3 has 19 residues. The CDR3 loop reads CASSLTWTSGGLAKNIQYF. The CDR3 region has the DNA TGTGCCAGCAGCTTAACCTGGACTAGCGGGGGATTAGCCAAAAACATTCAGTACTTC.

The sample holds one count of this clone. Written as DNA, the CDR3 is TGTGCCAGCAGCCAGGGGCCTCAGACCTCACCCCTCCACTTT. Encoded protein: CASSQGPQTSPLHF. The chain is built from TRBV3-1 (or the pseudogene TRBV3-2) and TRBJ1-6; a possible D gene is TRBD1 (5 bases). The CDR3 consists of 14 residues. Germline loops: CDR1 LGHDT, CDR2 YNNKEL (reference sequence). V was cut by 3 bases and J by 10 bases, with 13 bases left in between.

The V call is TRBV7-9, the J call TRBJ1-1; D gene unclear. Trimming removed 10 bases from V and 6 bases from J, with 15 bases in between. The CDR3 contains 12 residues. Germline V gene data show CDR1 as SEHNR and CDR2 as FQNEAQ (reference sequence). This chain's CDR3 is CATRGLHAEAFF. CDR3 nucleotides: TGTGCCACCCGCGGGCTGCACGCTGAAGCTTTCTTT.

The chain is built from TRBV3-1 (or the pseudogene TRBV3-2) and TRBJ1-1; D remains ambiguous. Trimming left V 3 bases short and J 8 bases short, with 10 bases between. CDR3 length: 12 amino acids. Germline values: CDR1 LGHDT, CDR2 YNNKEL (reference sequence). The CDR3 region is CASSHGAREAFF. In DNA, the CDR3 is TGTGCCAGCAGCCATGGAGCACGAGAAGCTTTCTTT.

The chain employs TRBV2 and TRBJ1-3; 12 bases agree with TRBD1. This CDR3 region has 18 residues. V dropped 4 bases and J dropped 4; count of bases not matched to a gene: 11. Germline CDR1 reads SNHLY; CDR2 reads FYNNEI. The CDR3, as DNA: TGTGCCAGCAGTGCCCACCCGGGACAGGGGGCAGAAGGAAACACCATATATTTT. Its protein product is CASSAHPGQGAEGNTIYF.

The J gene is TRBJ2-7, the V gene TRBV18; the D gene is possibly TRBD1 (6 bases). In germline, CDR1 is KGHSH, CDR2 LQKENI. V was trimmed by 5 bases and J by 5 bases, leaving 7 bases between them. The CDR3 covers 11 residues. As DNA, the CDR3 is TGTGCCAGCTCAGGACAGAACGAGCAGTACTTC. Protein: CASSGQNEQYF.

DNA of the CDR3: TGTGCCAGCTCACGGGGCAGCTACGAGCAGTACTTC. It translates to CASSRGSYEQYF. The chain carries TRBV18 and TRBJ2-7; tentatively, D is TRBD1 (5 bases). The length of the CDR3 is 12 residues. Deletions cut 4 bases from V and 3 bases from J, with 7 bases between. Per the germline V gene, CDR1 is KGHSH and CDR2 is LQKENI.

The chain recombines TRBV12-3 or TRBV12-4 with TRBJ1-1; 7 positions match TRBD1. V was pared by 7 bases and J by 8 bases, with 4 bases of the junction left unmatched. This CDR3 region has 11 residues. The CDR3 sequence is CASNKQGEAFF. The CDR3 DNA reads TGTGCCAGCAATAAACAGGGGGAAGCTTTCTTT.

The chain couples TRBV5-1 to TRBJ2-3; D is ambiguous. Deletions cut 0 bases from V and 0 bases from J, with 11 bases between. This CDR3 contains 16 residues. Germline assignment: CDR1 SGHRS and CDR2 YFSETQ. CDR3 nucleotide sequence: TGCGCCAGCAGCTTGGGCCTAGTCCTTAGCACAGATACGCAGTATTTT. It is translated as CASSLGLVLSTDTQYF. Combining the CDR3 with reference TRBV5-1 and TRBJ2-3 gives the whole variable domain KAGVTQTPRYLIKTRGQQVTLSCSPISGHRSVSWYQQTPGQGLQFLFEYFSETQRNKGNFPGRFSGRQFSNSRSEMNVSTLELGDSALYLCASSLGLVLSTDTQYFGPGTRLTVL.

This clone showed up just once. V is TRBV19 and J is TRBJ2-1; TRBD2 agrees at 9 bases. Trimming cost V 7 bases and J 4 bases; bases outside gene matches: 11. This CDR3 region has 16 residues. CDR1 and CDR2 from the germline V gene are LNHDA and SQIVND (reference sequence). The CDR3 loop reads CASKVAGASFYNEQFF. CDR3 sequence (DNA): TGTGCCAGTAAGGTAGCGGGAGCCTCCTTTTACAATGAGCAGTTCTTC.

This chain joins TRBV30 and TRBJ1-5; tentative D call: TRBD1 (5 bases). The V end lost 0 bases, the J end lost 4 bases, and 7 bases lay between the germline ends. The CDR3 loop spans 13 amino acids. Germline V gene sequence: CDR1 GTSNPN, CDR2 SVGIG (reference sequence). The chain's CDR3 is CAWSVQENQPQHF. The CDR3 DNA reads TGTGCCTGGAGTGTACAGGAGAATCAGCCCCAGCATTTT.

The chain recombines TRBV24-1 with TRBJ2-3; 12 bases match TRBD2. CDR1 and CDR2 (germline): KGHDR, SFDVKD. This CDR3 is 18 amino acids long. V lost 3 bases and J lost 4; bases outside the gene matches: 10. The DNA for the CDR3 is TGTGCCACCAGTGATCCGGCTAGCGGGGGGGCGCTTGCAGATACGCAGTATTTT. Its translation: CATSDPASGGALADTQYF.

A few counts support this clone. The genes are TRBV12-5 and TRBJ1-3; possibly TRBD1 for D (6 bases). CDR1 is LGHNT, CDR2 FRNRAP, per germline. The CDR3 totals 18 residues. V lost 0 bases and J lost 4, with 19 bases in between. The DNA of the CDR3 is TGTGCTAGTGGTTTGGTACTAACCCGGGGGGCAAGGGGAAACACCATATATTTT. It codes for CASGLVLTRGARGNTIYF. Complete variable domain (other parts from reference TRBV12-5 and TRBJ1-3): DARVTQTPRHKVTEMGQEVTMRCQPILGHNTVFWYRQTMMQGLELLAYFRNRAPLDDSGMPKDRFSAEMPDATLATLKIQPSEPRDSAVYFCASGLVLTRGARGNTIYFGEGSWLTVV.

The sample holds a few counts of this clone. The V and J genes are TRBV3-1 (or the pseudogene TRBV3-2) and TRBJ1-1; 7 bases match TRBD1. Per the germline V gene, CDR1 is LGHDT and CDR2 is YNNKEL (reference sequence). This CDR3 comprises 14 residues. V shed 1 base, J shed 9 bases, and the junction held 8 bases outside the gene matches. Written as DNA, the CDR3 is TGTGCCAGCAGCCAAGCTTTCCGACAGGGTAAAGCTTTCTTT. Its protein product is CASSQAFRQGKAFF.

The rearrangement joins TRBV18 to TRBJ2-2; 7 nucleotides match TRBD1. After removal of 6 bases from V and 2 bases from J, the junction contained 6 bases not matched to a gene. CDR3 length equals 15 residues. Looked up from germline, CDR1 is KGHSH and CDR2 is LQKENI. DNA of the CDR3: TGTGCCAGCTCCTGGACAGGCGATAACACCGGGGAGCTGTTTTTT. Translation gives CASSWTGDNTGELFF.

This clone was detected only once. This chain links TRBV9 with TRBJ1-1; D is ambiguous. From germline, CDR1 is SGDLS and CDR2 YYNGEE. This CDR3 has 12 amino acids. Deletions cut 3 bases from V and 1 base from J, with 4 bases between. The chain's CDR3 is CASSEQNTEAFF. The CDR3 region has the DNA TGTGCCAGCAGCGAGCAGAACACTGAAGCTTTCTTT.

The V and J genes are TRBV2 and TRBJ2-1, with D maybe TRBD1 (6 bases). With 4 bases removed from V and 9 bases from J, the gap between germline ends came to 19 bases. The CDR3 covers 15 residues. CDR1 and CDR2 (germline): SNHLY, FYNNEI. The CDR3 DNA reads TGTGCCAGCAGTGGATTGGGCAGGGGCTCTGGTGAGCAGTTCTTC. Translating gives CASSGLGRGSGEQFF. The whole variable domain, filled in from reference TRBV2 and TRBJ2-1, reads EPEVTQTPSHQVTQMGQEVILRCVPISNHLYFYWYRQILGQKVEFLVSFYNNEISEKSEIFDDQFSVERPDGSNFTLKIRSTKLEDSAMYFCASSGLGRGSGEQFFGPGTRLTVL.

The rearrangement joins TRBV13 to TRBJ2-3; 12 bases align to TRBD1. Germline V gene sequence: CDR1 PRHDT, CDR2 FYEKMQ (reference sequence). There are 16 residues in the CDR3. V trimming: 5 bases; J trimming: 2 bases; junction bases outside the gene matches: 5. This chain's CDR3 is CASSARDRGPTDTQYF. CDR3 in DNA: TGTGCCAGCAGCGCCCGGGACAGGGGGCCCACAGATACGCAGTATTTT. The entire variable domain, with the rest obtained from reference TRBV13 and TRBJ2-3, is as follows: AAGVIQSPRHLIKEKRETATLKCYPIPRHDTVYWYQQGPGQDPQFLISFYEKMQSDKGSIPDRFSAQQFSDYHSELNMSSLELGDSALYFCASSARDRGPTDTQYFGPGTRLTVL.

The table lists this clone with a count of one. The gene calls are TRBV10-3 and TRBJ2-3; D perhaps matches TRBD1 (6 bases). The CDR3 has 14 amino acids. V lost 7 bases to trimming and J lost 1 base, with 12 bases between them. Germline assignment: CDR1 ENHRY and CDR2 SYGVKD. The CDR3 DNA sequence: TGTGCCATCACCCCAGGGGATGGCACAGATACGCAGTATTTT. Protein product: CAITPGDGTDTQYF.